This T cell receptor (beta chain) was identified in a study of early T cells in non-severe SARS-CoV-2 infection. About the study: Chains were not paired, and sequencing was done on bulk RNA from unsorted whole blood.

Individual cDNA molecules received unique molecular identifiers. TCRdb passed the 5' RACE reads through MiXCR, listing each CDR3 protein once. The sample holds fewer than 65,000 distinct CDR3 sequences; 8.5% to 12% are singletons and the top ten take under 6%. This clonotype was observed many times. In germline, CDR1 is KGHDR, CDR2 SFDVKD. This CDR3 is built from 15 residues. Trimming pared 6 bases from V and 5 bases from J, leaving 18 bases between. Sequencing was performed on whole blood. The genes are TRBV24-1 and TRBJ2-5; perhaps TRBD2 as D (6 bases). The TCR originated in an adult who was a healthcare worker with PCR-confirmed SARS-CoV-2 infection or an uninfected control (not recorded which). CDR3 amino acids: CATSPGRFAVETQYF. The CDR3 DNA reads TGTGCCACCAGTCCGGGGAGGTTCGCGGTGGAGACCCAGTACTTC.